The sequence of this T cell receptor beta chain was determined in a study of shared clonotypes between healthy human individuals. Study-wide context: Donor ages ranged 18 to 49 years: a couple of women, a few men.

Concerning this clone itself: Its antigen is unknown.

Original processing notes: ImmunoSEQ yielded junction-only sequences lacking quality scores, so filtering differed. Sequencing was performed with immunoSEQ multiplex PCR; in TCRdb, only in-frame clones are kept and a portion is missing. V and J calls and clone size are those listed in that table; D and trimming were worked out from the DNA. The table has about 580,000 clones, 98% seen once; the top ten hold 0.3%. Cells designated naive CD8 were CD45RO-negative and were positively selected for CCR7, with terminally differentiated effector memory CD45RA+ cells excluded. Study findings and constraints: Relative to their counterparts shared across all four donors, non-shared clonotypes exhibited diminished generation probabilities. When naive CD4 clonotypes were compared across a few donors, approximately 5% were shared.

This CDR3 has 14 residues. Germline V gene data show CDR1 as SGHAT and CDR2 as FQNNGV. V was clipped by 5 bases and J by 0 bases, with 10 bases between them. This clonotype was obtained from a man aged 30-40 years in good health. The V call is TRBV11-2, the J call TRBJ2-5; a possible D gene is TRBD2 (6 bases). The sequenced material came from naive CD8+ T cells sorted from blood. CDR3 in amino acids: CASSPGRYQETQYF. The CDR3 nucleotides read TGTGCCAGCAGCCCGGGGAGGTACCAAGAGACCCAGTACTTC.